The 18 T cell receptor beta chains below all came from one sample that was sequenced in a study of blood T cell repertoires in COVID-19. Here immunoSEQ multiplex PCR was the method, and the copy in TCRdb shows in-frame clones only, minus some. The repertoire holds around 190,000 clones, with roughly 91% as singletons. The sample comprised peripheral blood. The receptors here all came from a human donor in a cohort sampled during active COVID-19.

The rearrangement joins TRBV5-1 to TRBJ2-1; D remains unclear. Per germline, CDR1 SGHRS and CDR2 YFSETQ. Trimming took 7 bases from V and 7 from J, leaving 12 bases between them. This CDR3 has 12 residues. The CDR3, as DNA: TGCGCCAGCTATGGCTCAAAAAATGAGCAGTTCTTC. This encodes CASYGSKNEQFF.

The J gene is TRBJ1-2, the V gene TRBV7-2; the match to TRBD1 covers 8 bases. This CDR3 has 14 amino acids. The J segment lost 5 bases and the V segment lost 4 bases, leaving 6 bases of the junction unmatched. Looked up from germline, CDR1 is SGHTA and CDR2 is FQGNSA. CDR3 in amino acids: CASSYRGIPYGYTF. The CDR3, as DNA: TGTGCCAGCAGCTACAGGGGGATACCATATGGCTACACCTTC.

This sequence joins TRBV30 and TRBJ1-5, with 7 bases identical to TRBD1. The V and J ends lost 0 bases and 6 bases, in that order; junction bases with no gene match: 5. Germline lookup yields CDR1 GTSNPN and CDR2 SVGIG (reference sequence). This CDR3 region has 14 residues. The CDR3 DNA reads as TGTGCCTGGAGTGTATCAGGGGGAAGTCAGCCCCAGCATTTT. Its translation: CAWSVSGGSQPQHF.

The chain employs TRBV7-2 and TRBJ2-1; 16 nucleotides agree with TRBD2. The CDR3 has 16 residues. V was clipped by 6 bases and J by 7 bases; unmatched bases: 6. Germline CDR1 and CDR2: SGHTA and FQGNSA. The chain's CDR3 is CASSPGTSGRVNEQFF. For the CDR3, the DNA is TGTGCCAGCAGTCCCGGGACTAGCGGGAGGGTAAATGAGCAGTTCTTC.

J is TRBJ1-2 and V is TRBV5-1; no clear D gene. Per germline, CDR1 SGHRS and CDR2 YFSETQ. The CDR3 contains 13 residues. Deletions cut 0 bases from V and 8 bases from J, with 11 bases between. As DNA, the CDR3 is TGCGCCAGCAGCTTGGGTGGCCCGCAAGGCTACACCTTC. Its translation: CASSLGGPQGYTF.

This chain uses TRBV6-6 with TRBJ2-7; 8 positions match TRBD1. V dropped 5 bases and J dropped 3; count of bases not matched to a gene: 9. Germline values: CDR1 MNHNY, CDR2 SVGAGI (reference sequence). The CDR3 length is 15 residues. CDR3 DNA: TGTGCCAGCAGTCACGGGACAGGCAACTACTACGAGCAGTACTTC. As protein: CASSHGTGNYYEQYF.

This chain links TRBV11-2 with TRBJ1-6; D uncertain. Germline V gives CDR1 SGHAT, CDR2 FQNNGV. Trimming shortened V by 7 bases and J by 5 bases, and 12 bases separated the two germline ends. The CDR3 runs to 14 residues. The CDR3 DNA follows: TGTGCCAGCACCGCGAGGCGGAATAATTCACCCCTCCACTTT. Translating it yields CASTARRNNSPLHF.

CDR3 region: CAWSRQGFEQYF. As DNA, the CDR3 is TGTGCCTGGAGTAGGCAGGGATTCGAGCAGTACTTC. The chain couples TRBV30 to TRBJ2-7; possibly TRBD1 for D (5 bases). CDR1 and CDR2 (germline): GTSNPN, SVGIG (reference sequence). The CDR3 length is 12 residues. V was pared by 2 bases and J by 6 bases, with 11 bases between.

The chain links TRBV7-2 to TRBJ1-1; 9 bases agree with TRBD1. Germline loops: CDR1 SGHTA, CDR2 FQGNSA. With V trimmed by 4 bases and J by 2 bases, 5 bases remained unmatched. This CDR3 is 15 amino acids long. The CDR3 loop is CASSSQQGANTEAFF. As DNA, the CDR3 is TGTGCCAGCAGCTCACAACAGGGGGCCAACACTGAAGCTTTCTTT.

CDR3 sequence (DNA): TGCGCCAGCAGCCAGACCCGGGACAGGGGGCCCTTTAACTATGGCTACACCTTC. Its protein is CASSQTRDRGPFNYGYTF. This rearrangement joins TRBV4-1 to TRBJ1-2; 12 positions agree with TRBD1. With V trimmed by 3 bases and J by 1 base, 9 bases remained unmatched. From germline, CDR1 is MGHRA and CDR2 YSYEKL. This CDR3 contains 18 residues.

The chain employs TRBV9 and TRBJ1-2; D may be TRBD1 (5 bases). The germline gives CDR1 SGDLS, CDR2 YYNGEE. The CDR3 totals 15 residues. Trimming shortened V by 4 bases and J by 0 bases, and 13 bases separated the two germline ends. The CDR3 spells CASSPSGGTNYGYTF. The CDR3 coding sequence is TGTGCCAGCAGCCCCTCGGGGGGGACTAACTATGGCTACACCTTC. Filled out from reference TRBV9 and TRBJ1-2, the complete variable domain reads DSGVTQTPKHLITATGQRVTLRCSPRSGDLSVYWYQQSLDQGLQFLIQYYNGEERAKGNILERFSAQQFPDLHSELNLSSLELGDSALYFCASSPSGGTNYGYTFGSGTRLTVV.

The CDR3 is CASSQTGVGELFF. CDR3 DNA sequence: TGTGCCAGCAGCCAAACAGGGGTCGGGGAGCTGTTTTTT. The chain joins TRBV3-1 (or the pseudogene TRBV3-2) to TRBJ2-2, with 7 bases fitting TRBD1. The CDR3 has 13 residues. Germline V gene data show CDR1 as LGHDT and CDR2 as YNNKEL (reference sequence). Trimming removed 2 bases from V and 7 bases from J; junction bases left unmatched: 1.

This rearrangement joins TRBV4-3 to TRBJ2-5, with TRBD2 matching 10 bases. The CDR3 loop spans 15 amino acids. V trimming: 1 base; J trimming: 8 bases; junction bases outside the gene matches: 7. The germline V gene encodes CDR1 LGHNA and CDR2 YSLEER. The DNA of the CDR3 is TGCGCCAGCAGCCAAGGACTAGCGGGTTATCTAACCCAGTACTTC. Translating it yields CASSQGLAGYLTQYF.

V gene TRBV18 combines with J gene TRBJ2-7; weak D call: TRBD2 (5 bases). The CDR3 runs 12 residues. CDR1 and CDR2 (germline): KGHSH, LQKENI. This chain's CDR3 is CVSGSGPYEQYF. The CDR3, as DNA: TGTGTCTCGGGCAGCGGACCCTACGAGCAGTACTTC.

This chain connects TRBV3-1 (or the pseudogene TRBV3-2) to TRBJ2-7; TRBD1 aligns across 7 bases. CDR1 and CDR2 from the germline V gene are LGHDT and YNNKEL (reference sequence). With 4 bases clipped from V and 1 base from J, the junction kept 4 bases outside the gene matches. This CDR3 has 14 amino acids. CDR3 bases: TGTGCCAGCAGCCTTGGGACAGTTTCCTACGAGCAGTACTTC. It is translated as CASSLGTVSYEQYF.

The chain is built from TRBV7-8 and TRBJ1-1; 8 bases match TRBD1. The CDR3 is 14 residues long. The V and J ends lost 4 bases and 4 bases, in that order; junction bases with no gene match: 5. Per germline, CDR1 SGHVS and CDR2 FQNEAQ. The CDR3 nucleotides are TGTGCCAGCAGCTACCTAACAGGGGGCACTGAAGCTTTCTTT. This codes for CASSYLTGGTEAFF.

The rearrangement uses TRBV4-3 and TRBJ1-3; 9 nucleotides align to TRBD1. The germline gives CDR1 LGHNA, CDR2 YSLEER. V lost 0 bases, J lost 3 bases, and 6 bases stayed unmatched. The CDR3 extends over 17 amino acids. Here the CDR3 reads CASSQDRQGVFGNTIYF. In DNA, the CDR3 is TGCGCCAGCAGCCAAGATAGACAGGGGGTATTTGGAAACACCATATATTTT.

This clone occurred once. The chain recombines TRBV9 with TRBJ2-7, with a weak D call TRBD1 (6 bases). Trimming cost V 0 bases and J 4 bases, with 26 bases left between them. The germline V gene has CDR1 SGDLS and CDR2 YYNGEE. There are 19 residues in the CDR3. For the CDR3, the DNA is TGTGCCAGCAGCGTAGACGGATGGGGGCGACTTTTCGGTTTTTACGAGCAGTACTTC. Its protein product is CASSVDGWGRLFGFYEQYF.